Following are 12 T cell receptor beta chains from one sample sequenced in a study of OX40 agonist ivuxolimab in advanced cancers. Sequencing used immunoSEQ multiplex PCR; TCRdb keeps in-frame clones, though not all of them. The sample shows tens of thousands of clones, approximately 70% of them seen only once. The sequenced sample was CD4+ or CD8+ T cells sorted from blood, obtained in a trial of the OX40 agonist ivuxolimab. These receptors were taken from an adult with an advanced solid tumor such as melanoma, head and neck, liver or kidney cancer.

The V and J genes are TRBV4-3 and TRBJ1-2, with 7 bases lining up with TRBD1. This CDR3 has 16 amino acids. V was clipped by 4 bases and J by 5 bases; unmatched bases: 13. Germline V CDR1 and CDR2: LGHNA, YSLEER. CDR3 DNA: TGCGCCAGCAGCCCCCGAGACAGGGATCCCCTATATGGCTACACCTTC. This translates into CASSPRDRDPLYGYTF.

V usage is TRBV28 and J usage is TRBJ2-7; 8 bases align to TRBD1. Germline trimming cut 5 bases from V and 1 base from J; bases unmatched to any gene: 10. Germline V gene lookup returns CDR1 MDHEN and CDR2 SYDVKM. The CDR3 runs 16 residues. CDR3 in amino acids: CASSLAQGARSYEQYF. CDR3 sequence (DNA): TGTGCCAGCAGTCTCGCCCAGGGGGCGCGTTCCTACGAGCAGTACTTC.

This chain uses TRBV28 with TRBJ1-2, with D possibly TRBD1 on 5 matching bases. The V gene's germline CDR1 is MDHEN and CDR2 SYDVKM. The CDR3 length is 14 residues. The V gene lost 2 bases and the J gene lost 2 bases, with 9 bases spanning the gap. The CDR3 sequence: CASSLTWGNYGYTF. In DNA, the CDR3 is TGTGCCAGCAGTTTAACTTGGGGGAACTATGGCTACACCTTC.

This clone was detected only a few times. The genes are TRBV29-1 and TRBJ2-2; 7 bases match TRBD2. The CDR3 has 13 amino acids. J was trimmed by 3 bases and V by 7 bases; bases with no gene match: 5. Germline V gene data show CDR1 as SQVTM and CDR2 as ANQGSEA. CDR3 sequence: CSAVRGDTGELFF. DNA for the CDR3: TGCAGCGCGGTTCGGGGGGACACCGGGGAGCTGTTTTTT.

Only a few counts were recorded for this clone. Here the CDR3 reads CASSQTTENYGYTF. The CDR3 DNA reads as TGTGCCAGCAGCCAAACGACGGAGAACTATGGCTACACCTTC. The rearrangement uses TRBV4-2 and TRBJ1-2; no clear D gene. Trimming took 2 bases from V and 2 from J, leaving 9 bases between them. The CDR3 consists of 14 residues. Germline loops: CDR1 LGHNA, CDR2 YNFKEQ.

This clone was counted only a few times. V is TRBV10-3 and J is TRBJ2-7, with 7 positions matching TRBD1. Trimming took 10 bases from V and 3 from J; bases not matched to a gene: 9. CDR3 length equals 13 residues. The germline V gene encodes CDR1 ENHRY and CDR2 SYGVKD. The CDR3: CASTWTGHYEQYF. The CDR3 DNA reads TGTGCCAGCACTTGGACAGGCCACTACGAGCAGTACTTC.

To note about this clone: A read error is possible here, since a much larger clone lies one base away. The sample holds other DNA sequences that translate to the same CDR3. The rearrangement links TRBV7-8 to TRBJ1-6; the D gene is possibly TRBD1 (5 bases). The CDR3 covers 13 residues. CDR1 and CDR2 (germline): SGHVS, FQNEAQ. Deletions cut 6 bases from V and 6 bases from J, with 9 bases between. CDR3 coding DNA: TGTGCCAGCAGTCGGGACGGTAATTCACCCCTCCACTTT. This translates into CASSRDGNSPLHF.

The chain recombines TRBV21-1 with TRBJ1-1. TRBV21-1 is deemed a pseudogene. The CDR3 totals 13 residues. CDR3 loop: CASSLRVNTEAFF. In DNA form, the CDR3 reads TGTGCCAGCAGCCTCCGGGTGAACACTGAAGCTTTCTTT.

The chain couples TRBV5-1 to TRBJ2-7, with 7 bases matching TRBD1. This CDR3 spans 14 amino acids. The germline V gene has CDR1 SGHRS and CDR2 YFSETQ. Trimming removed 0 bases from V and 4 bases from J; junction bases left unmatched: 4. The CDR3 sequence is CASSLEAGGYEQYF. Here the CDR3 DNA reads TGCGCCAGCAGCTTGGAGGCAGGGGGTTACGAGCAGTACTTC. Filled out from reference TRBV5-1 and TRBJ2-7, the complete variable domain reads KAGVTQTPRYLIKTRGQQVTLSCSPISGHRSVSWYQQTPGQGLQFLFEYFSETQRNKGNFPGRFSGRQFSNSRSEMNVSTLELGDSALYLCASSLEAGGYEQYFGPGTRLTVT.

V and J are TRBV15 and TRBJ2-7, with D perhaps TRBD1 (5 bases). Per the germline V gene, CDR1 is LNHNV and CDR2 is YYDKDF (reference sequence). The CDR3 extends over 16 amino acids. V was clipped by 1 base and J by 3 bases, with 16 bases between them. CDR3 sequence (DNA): TGTGCCACCAGCAGAGGACCGCCCGCAGGGATCTACGAGCAGTACTTC. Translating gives CATSRGPPAGIYEQYF.

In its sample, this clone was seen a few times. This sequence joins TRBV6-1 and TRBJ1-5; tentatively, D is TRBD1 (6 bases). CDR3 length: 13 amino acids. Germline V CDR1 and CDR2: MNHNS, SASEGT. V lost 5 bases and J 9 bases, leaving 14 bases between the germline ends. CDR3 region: CASSLAGALPQHF. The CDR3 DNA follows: TGTGCCAGCAGTCTGGCGGGGGCCCTGCCCCAGCATTTT.

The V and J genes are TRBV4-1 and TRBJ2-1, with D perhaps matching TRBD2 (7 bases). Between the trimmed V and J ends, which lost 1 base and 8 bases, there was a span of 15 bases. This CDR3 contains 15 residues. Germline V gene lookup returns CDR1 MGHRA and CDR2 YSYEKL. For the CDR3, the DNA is TGCGCCAGCAGCCAAGGGGATGGGCGGGGGCATGAGCAGTTCTTC. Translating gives CASSQGDGRGHEQFF.